This entry lists 3 T cell receptor beta chains sequenced from one sample in a study of blood T cell repertoires in COVID-19 (dated by TCRdb to about 2020). Receptors were amplified or captured by the immunoSEQ multiplex PCR assay. TCRdb retrieved this table from immuneACCESS and kept in-frame rearrangements only. Not all clones are present; in checked studies, unresolved V genes account for under half, and no reason is known for the remainder. The sample table shows 80,000 to 95,000 clones, and about 86% are seen once. The ten largest clones add up to around a fifth of the sample. Input material: peripheral blood. The source is a woman over 75 in a cohort sampled during active or convalescent COVID-19.

The genes are TRBV5-1 and TRBJ2-5; tentative D call: TRBD1 (5 bases). Germline V gene sequence: CDR1 SGHRS, CDR2 YFSETQ. Trimming pared 1 base from V and 4 bases from J, leaving 14 bases between. The CDR3 spans 15 residues. CDR3 loop: CASSLNQGVGETQYF. The CDR3 nucleotides read TGCGCCAGCAGCTTGAATCAAGGGGTAGGAGAGACCCAGTACTTC.

The gene calls are TRBV2 and TRBJ2-1, with a weak D call TRBD1 (6 bases). V was clipped by 8 bases and J by 0 bases, with 11 bases between them. The CDR3 has 14 residues. The germline CDR1 and CDR2 sequences are SNHLY and FYNNEI. The CDR3 coding sequence is TGTGCCAGCCGGACAGAGAGCTCCTACAATGAGCAGTTCTTC. Its protein is CASRTESSYNEQFF.

This clone came up a few times. The chain employs TRBV27 and TRBJ2-2; 8 nucleotides line up with TRBD2. J was trimmed by 3 bases and V by 7 bases; bases with no gene match: 10. Germline V gives CDR1 MNHEY, CDR2 SMNVEV (reference sequence). This CDR3 spans 16 amino acids. This CDR3 reads CASKHREGRHTGELFF. The CDR3 nucleotides are TGTGCCAGCAAACACCGGGAGGGCCGACACACCGGGGAGCTGTTTTTT.